These T cell receptor beta chains were read from a single sample in a study of cytomegalovirus exposure and HLA in healthy donors. The protocol was immunoSEQ multiplex PCR, while the TCRdb copy is restricted to in-frame clones and leaves out a portion. The sample has about 400,000 clones; 70% to 90% are singletons. The sequencing sample was made of PBMCs. The receptor set was obtained from a woman between 18 and 30 years old in good health and CMV-seronegative. Each CDR3 is given with its conserved first and last residue. Each record gives: V gene, J gene, D gene, clone size, CDR3 protein, CDR3 DNA. A D gene is named only where the DNA matches it firmly. Not every row has a clone size; where given, it reads once, few, many or a size class.

v_call: TRBV7-9
j_call: TRBJ2-4
d_call: NA
clone_size: NA
cdr3_aa: CASSSNRARKNIQYF
cdr3_nt: TGTGCCAGCAGCTCGAACAGGGCCCGTAAGAACATTCAGTACTTC

v_call: TRBV9
j_call: TRBJ2-1
d_call: TRBD2
clone_size: NA
cdr3_aa: CASSVTGGMNEQFF
cdr3_nt: TGTGCCAGCAGCGTAACGGGAGGTATGAATGAGCAGTTCTTC

v_call: TRBV18
j_call: TRBJ1-3
d_call: NA
clone_size: NA
cdr3_aa: CASSPSRGSGNTIYF
cdr3_nt: TGTGCCAGCTCACCGTCTCGAGGTTCTGGAAACACCATATATTTT

v_call: TRBV18
j_call: TRBJ1-2
d_call: NA
clone_size: NA
cdr3_aa: CASSLLDSNGYTF
cdr3_nt: TGTGCCAGCTCACTTCTGGACAGTAATGGCTACACCTTC

v_call: TRBV27
j_call: TRBJ1-1
d_call: NA
clone_size: NA
cdr3_aa: CASRVDRQGTEAFF
cdr3_nt: TGTGCCAGCAGAGTCGACCGCCAGGGGACTGAAGCTTTCTTT

v_call: TRBV2
j_call: TRBJ2-1
d_call: TRBD2
clone_size: NA
cdr3_aa: CASSATSGEQFF
cdr3_nt: TGTGCCAGCAGCGCAACTAGCGGTGAGCAGTTCTTC

v_call: TRBV6-5
j_call: TRBJ1-2
d_call: NA
clone_size: NA
cdr3_aa: CASSYRGRNYGYTF
cdr3_nt: TGTGCCAGCAGTTACAGGGGTAGGAACTATGGCTACACCTTC

v_call: TRBV21-1
j_call: TRBJ2-3
d_call: NA
clone_size: NA
cdr3_aa: CASSLTGGTDTQYF
cdr3_nt: TGTGCCAGCAGCCTAACAGGGGGGACCGATACGCAGTATTTT

v_call: TRBV4-2
j_call: TRBJ1-1
d_call: NA
clone_size: NA
cdr3_aa: CASSQVGRTSNTEAFF
cdr3_nt: TGTGCCAGCAGCCAAGTAGGCAGGACATCGAACACTGAAGCTTTCTTT

v_call: TRBV6-1
j_call: TRBJ2-1
d_call: TRBD1
clone_size: once
cdr3_aa: CASSEWDSPNEQFF
cdr3_nt: TGTGCCAGCAGTGAGTGGGACAGCCCCAATGAGCAGTTCTTC

v_call: TRBV6-5
j_call: TRBJ2-3
d_call: NA
clone_size: NA
cdr3_aa: CASSSSGDTQYF
cdr3_nt: TGTGCCAGCAGTTCATCAGGGGATACGCAGTATTTT

v_call: TRBV14
j_call: TRBJ1-2
d_call: TRBD1
clone_size: NA
cdr3_aa: CASSQGRQTGTYYGYTF
cdr3_nt: TGTGCCAGCAGCCAAGGTCGTCAGACAGGGACGTACTATGGCTACACCTTC

v_call: TRBV18
j_call: TRBJ2-6
d_call: NA
clone_size: NA
cdr3_aa: CASSLTVPSSGANVLTF
cdr3_nt: TGTGCCAGCTCACTCACAGTTCCCAGCTCTGGGGCCAACGTCCTGACTTTC

v_call: TRBV6-5
j_call: TRBJ2-5
d_call: NA
clone_size: few
cdr3_aa: CASSYPGMEETQYF
cdr3_nt: TGTGCCAGCAGTTATCCAGGGATGGAAGAGACCCAGTACTTC

v_call: TRBV28
j_call: TRBJ2-1
d_call: TRBD2
clone_size: NA
cdr3_aa: CASSRGGGPYNEQFF
cdr3_nt: TGTGCCAGCAGCCGCGGGGGGGGCCCCTACAATGAGCAGTTCTTC

v_call: TRBV9
j_call: TRBJ2-1
d_call: TRBD2
clone_size: NA
cdr3_aa: CASSEAGEDEQFF
cdr3_nt: TGTGCCAGCAGCGAAGCGGGAGAGGATGAGCAGTTCTTC

v_call: TRBV15
j_call: TRBJ2-5
d_call: NA
clone_size: NA
cdr3_aa: CATSRDRGGRETQYF
cdr3_nt: TGTGCCACCAGCAGAGATAGGGGGGGGCGAGAGACCCAGTACTTC

v_call: TRBV19
j_call: TRBJ2-3
d_call: TRBD1
clone_size: NA
cdr3_aa: CASSDDRGQGRDTQYF
cdr3_nt: TGTGCCAGTAGTGACGATCGGGGACAGGGCAGAGATACGCAGTATTTT

v_call: TRBV4-2
j_call: TRBJ2-7
d_call: NA
clone_size: NA
cdr3_aa: CASQGMGEQYF
cdr3_nt: TGTGCCAGCCAGGGAATGGGCGAGCAGTACTTC

v_call: TRBV29-1
j_call: TRBJ2-7
d_call: TRBD2
clone_size: NA
cdr3_aa: CSVRTSGDYEQYF
cdr3_nt: TGCAGCGTTCGGACTAGCGGGGATTACGAGCAGTACTTC

v_call: TRBV27
j_call: TRBJ1-1
d_call: NA
clone_size: NA
cdr3_aa: CASSFGGRGDTEAFF
cdr3_nt: TGTGCCAGCAGTTTTGGGGGACGGGGGGACACTGAAGCTTTCTTT

v_call: TRBV4-1
j_call: TRBJ2-4
d_call: NA
clone_size: NA
cdr3_aa: CASSQDTRVAKNIQYF
cdr3_nt: TGCGCCAGCAGCCAAGATACCAGGGTAGCCAAAAACATTCAGTACTTC

v_call: TRBV9
j_call: TRBJ1-6
d_call: TRBD1
clone_size: NA
cdr3_aa: CASSVEAGGYDSPLHF
cdr3_nt: TGTGCCAGCAGCGTAGAAGCAGGGGGTTATGATTCACCCCTCCACTTT

v_call: TRBV11-2
j_call: TRBJ2-7
d_call: TRBD1
clone_size: NA
cdr3_aa: CASSLGDRTYEQYF
cdr3_nt: TGTGCCAGCAGCTTAGGGGACAGGACGTACGAGCAGTACTTC

v_call: TRBV28
j_call: TRBJ2-3
d_call: TRBD2
clone_size: NA
cdr3_aa: CAIKSGIRADTQYF
cdr3_nt: TGTGCAATAAAAAGCGGGATACGGGCAGATACGCAGTATTTT

v_call: TRBV4-2
j_call: TRBJ1-5
d_call: TRBD1
clone_size: NA
cdr3_aa: CASSPEDRAGHQPQHF
cdr3_nt: TGTGCCAGCAGCCCCGAAGACAGGGCCGGACATCAGCCCCAGCATTTT

v_call: TRBV5-1
j_call: TRBJ2-5
d_call: TRBD2
clone_size: once
cdr3_aa: CASSFFGGSSGETQYF
cdr3_nt: TGCGCCAGCAGCTTTTTCGGCGGGAGTAGTGGAGAGACCCAGTACTTC

v_call: TRBV5-1
j_call: TRBJ2-7
d_call: NA
clone_size: few
cdr3_aa: CASSKYLAAASYEQYF
cdr3_nt: TGCGCCAGCAGCAAATACTTAGCGGCAGCGTCCTACGAGCAGTACTTC

v_call: TRBV25-1
j_call: TRBJ1-2
d_call: TRBD1
clone_size: NA
cdr3_aa: CASSESPSGGRGYTF
cdr3_nt: TGTGCCAGCAGTGAATCTCCATCAGGGGGCCGTGGCTACACCTTC

v_call: TRBV6-1
j_call: TRBJ1-6
d_call: NA
clone_size: NA
cdr3_aa: CASSTYSGRPSPLHF
cdr3_nt: TGTGCCAGCAGTACCTATTCGGGGAGGCCTTCACCCCTCCACTTT

v_call: TRBV28
j_call: TRBJ2-5
d_call: TRBD1
clone_size: NA
cdr3_aa: CASSSLGTGGGATQYF
cdr3_nt: TGTGCCAGCAGTTCCCTGGGGACAGGGGGAGGTGCGACCCAGTACTTC

v_call: TRBV9
j_call: TRBJ1-1
d_call: NA
clone_size: NA
cdr3_aa: CASSTGQLRRAFF
cdr3_nt: TGTGCCAGCAGCACTGGACAGTTGAGGAGAGCTTTCTTT

v_call: TRBV28
j_call: TRBJ1-5
d_call: TRBD1
clone_size: NA
cdr3_aa: CASSLFPRTGTALNF
cdr3_nt: TGTGCCAGCAGTTTATTCCCCCGAACCGGGACAGCCTTAAATTTT

v_call: TRBV27
j_call: TRBJ2-1
d_call: TRBD2
clone_size: NA
cdr3_aa: CASSLASGGSSYNEQFF
cdr3_nt: TGTGCCAGCAGTTTAGCTAGCGGGGGATCCTCCTACAATGAGCAGTTCTTC

v_call: TRBV19
j_call: TRBJ2-1
d_call: TRBD1
clone_size: NA
cdr3_aa: CASSRDRGHWNEQFF
cdr3_nt: TGTGCCAGTAGTAGAGACAGGGGGCATTGGAATGAGCAGTTCTTC

v_call: TRBV28
j_call: TRBJ2-7
d_call: NA
clone_size: NA
cdr3_aa: CASSRHQGRVSYEQYF
cdr3_nt: TGTGCCAGCAGTCGCCACCAAGGGCGGGTGTCCTACGAGCAGTACTTC

v_call: TRBV6-5
j_call: TRBJ2-7
d_call: NA
clone_size: NA
cdr3_aa: CASSYSSGSYEQYF
cdr3_nt: TGTGCCAGCAGTTACTCATCAGGCTCCTACGAGCAGTACTTC

v_call: TRBV19
j_call: TRBJ2-7
d_call: NA
clone_size: NA
cdr3_aa: CASRDYYEQYF
cdr3_nt: TGTGCCAGTAGGGACTACTACGAGCAGTACTTC

v_call: TRBV6-6
j_call: TRBJ1-1
d_call: TRBD1
clone_size: NA
cdr3_aa: CASSGDSLGAFF
cdr3_nt: TGTGCCAGCAGTGGGGACAGCCTTGGAGCTTTCTTT

v_call: TRBV28
j_call: TRBJ1-1
d_call: NA
clone_size: NA
cdr3_aa: CASSLGDREVFEAFF
cdr3_nt: TGTGCCAGCAGTTTAGGCGACAGAGAGGTGTTTGAAGCTTTCTTT

v_call: TRBV7-8
j_call: TRBJ1-5
d_call: TRBD1
clone_size: few
cdr3_aa: CASSFTQGPGNQPQHF
cdr3_nt: TGTGCCAGCAGCTTTACACAGGGGCCGGGGAATCAGCCCCAGCATTTT

v_call: TRBV7-2
j_call: TRBJ1-2
d_call: NA
clone_size: NA
cdr3_aa: CASRGTLGDGYTF
cdr3_nt: TGTGCCAGCAGAGGGACACTGGGCGATGGCTACACCTTC

v_call: TRBV4-2
j_call: TRBJ1-5
d_call: TRBD1
clone_size: few
cdr3_aa: CASSHDRGVRRPQHF
cdr3_nt: TGTGCCAGCAGCCATGACAGGGGCGTGCGCCGGCCCCAGCATTTT

v_call: TRBV5-1
j_call: TRBJ2-3
d_call: NA
clone_size: NA
cdr3_aa: CASSLVTSGTDTQYF
cdr3_nt: TGCGCCAGCAGCTTGGTTACGTCAGGCACAGATACGCAGTATTTT

v_call: TRBV4-1
j_call: TRBJ2-5
d_call: TRBD2
clone_size: NA
cdr3_aa: CARYRASGGETQYF
cdr3_nt: TGCGCCAGATATCGGGCTAGCGGGGGGGAGACCCAGTACTTC

v_call: TRBV4-1
j_call: TRBJ2-5
d_call: NA
clone_size: few
cdr3_aa: CASSQGRGPLGETQYF
cdr3_nt: TGCGCCAGCAGCCAAGGGCGGGGTCCCTTGGGGGAGACCCAGTACTTC

v_call: TRBV27
j_call: TRBJ2-7
d_call: TRBD2
clone_size: NA
cdr3_aa: CASSLLAGEQYF
cdr3_nt: TGTGCCAGCAGTCTACTAGCGGGCGAGCAGTACTTC

v_call: TRBV14
j_call: TRBJ1-1
d_call: NA
clone_size: NA
cdr3_aa: CASSQIAGQFWNTEAFF
cdr3_nt: TGTGCCAGCAGCCAAATCGCCGGACAGTTCTGGAACACTGAAGCTTTCTTT

v_call: TRBV28
j_call: TRBJ1-1
d_call: NA
clone_size: NA
cdr3_aa: CASSEHPHRVGTEAFF
cdr3_nt: TGTGCCAGCAGTGAACACCCGCACAGGGTGGGAACTGAAGCTTTCTTT

v_call: TRBV7-9
j_call: TRBJ1-2
d_call: NA
clone_size: NA
cdr3_aa: CASSLLDIPMGNYGYTF
cdr3_nt: TGTGCCAGCAGCCTGTTGGACATCCCAATGGGTAACTATGGCTACACCTTC

v_call: TRBV18
j_call: TRBJ2-2
d_call: TRBD2
clone_size: NA
cdr3_aa: CASGLAGVPGTGELFF
cdr3_nt: TGTGCCAGTGGACTAGCGGGAGTCCCCGGAACCGGGGAGCTGTTTTTT

v_call: TRBV2
j_call: TRBJ1-2
d_call: NA
clone_size: few
cdr3_aa: CATRPEDYGYTF
cdr3_nt: TGTGCCACCCGACCGGAGGACTATGGCTACACCTTC

v_call: TRBV11-2
j_call: TRBJ2-3
d_call: TRBD2
clone_size: NA
cdr3_aa: CASSLEPLAGYTDTQYF
cdr3_nt: TGTGCCAGCAGCTTAGAGCCCCTAGCGGGGTACACAGATACGCAGTATTTT

v_call: TRBV5-1
j_call: TRBJ2-7
d_call: TRBD2
clone_size: NA
cdr3_aa: CASSPWTSGTVSYEQYF
cdr3_nt: TGCGCCAGCAGCCCATGGACTAGCGGGACGGTCTCCTACGAGCAGTACTTC

v_call: TRBV5-6
j_call: TRBJ1-1
d_call: NA
clone_size: NA
cdr3_aa: CASSLASENTEAFF
cdr3_nt: TGTGCCAGCAGCTTGGCCTCAGAGAACACTGAAGCTTTCTTT